This T cell receptor (beta chain) stems from a study of T cells in Graves' hyperthyroidism and ophthalmopathy (dated by TCRdb to about 2019). Notes on the research overall: Peripheral blood samples were taken at the time of initial diagnosis, prior to any treatment. To identify TCR V-J signatures that set the groups apart, the researchers used a discovery cohort of 100 or so patients, made up of 40 to 45 with Graves' ophthalmopathy and around 58 with stable Graves' hyperthyroidism. Prospective prediction of ophthalmopathy was tested in an independent validation cohort of 18 to 20 hyperthyroidism patients and 17 patients who later progressed to ophthalmopathy. The 85 to 100 discovery patients were randomly split 7:3 into training and test sets. In roughly six Graves' hyperthyroidism patients, the study also compared T-cell repertoires from thyroid tissue with T-cell repertoires from blood. Once sampling was done, hyperthyroidism patients were given methimazole at a starting dose of 30 mg daily, whereas ophthalmopathy patients were given high-dose intravenous methylprednisolone. TCR Vbeta CDR3 sequencing of roughly 140 peripheral blood samples (under 45 ophthalmopathy, some 75 hyperthyroidism and approximately 17 progressor patients) is reported in the paper. Overall study outcomes, separate from this receptor: In validation, the model predicted progression to ophthalmopathy with around 71% sensitivity and roughly 72% specificity, a median of about six months before onset. No statistical method was used to fix the sample size in advance, and group allocation was not hidden from the investigators. Ophthalmopathy was separated from stable hyperthyroidism by a 13 V-J signature model, with 85% to 90% sensitivity and about 84% specificity obtained in cross-validation and 80%/75% obtained in testing. Most expanded thyroid clonotypes (frequency above 0.001) were also detected in blood, suggesting blood repertoires may reflect thyroid immune responses.

CDR1 SEHNR and CDR2 FQNEAQ were looked up in the germline V gene (reference sequence). From the cysteine up to the phenylalanine, the CDR3 has a length of 11 residues. Kept here is only the CDR3 DNA, which spans 33 bases and is read in frame from base 1. V loses 4 bases, J loses 11 bases, and the germline ends lie 11 bases apart. Ophthalmopathy patients had moderately to severely active disease, with a Clinical Activity Score of 3 or more, a NOSPECS grade of 4 or more, and a disease duration of less than 3 months. Exclusion was applied to patients with uncontrolled infections, other autoimmune diseases, pregnancy or lactation. Clinical symptoms, serum thyroxine and TRAb, thyroid ultrasound, and orbital computed tomography formed the basis for the diagnoses. PBMCs were separated from roughly 9.6 ml of fresh peripheral blood using Ficoll-Paque density gradient centrifugation. Total RNA was extracted using Trizol reagent, and RNA quality was assessed on an Agilent 2100 Bioanalyzer.

This clonotype was counted only a few times. It has no known antigen specificity. Within one base of it there is no much larger clone, and no base qualities were kept. TCR beta CDR3 regions were amplified from RNA transcripts. The TCR CDR3 was subjected to a first round of RT-PCR using the HTBI primer set and the Qiagen OneStep RT-PCR kit. The libraries were constructed in a second round of multiplex PCR and then size-selected and purified. Paired-end sequencing of the libraries was performed with 100 bp reads on an Illumina HiSeq2000. For the original study's pipeline: SOAPnuke was used to process the raw data, throwing out any read that contained adapters or uncalled bases, had a mean Phred below 15, or lacked an exact constant-primer or identifier match. High-quality paired reads were merged with COPE v1.2.5, and unique nucleotide sequences were defined as clonotypes. Clonotypes were aligned to IMGT TRBV, TRBD and TRBJ reference segments using MiTCR v1.1. The analysis included only V-J combinations with a frequency above 0.0001, which together covered more than 99% of the repertoires. The TCS score was defined as F50 (clonal expansion) divided by E x V (chaos), with BLOSUM62-based TCRdist calculated between CDR3 peptides within each V-J. Welch's t-statistics and random forest reduced fewer than 550 V-J features to 13, which were used in a naive Bayes classifier (R e1071). TCRdb itself trimmed the public reads at Q25 with fastp, ran MiXCR and retained productive beta chains. CDR3 protein sequences are deduplicated, and each keeps its most common genes and DNA. For this entry, the V and J calls and clone size follow TCRdb and not the study's own pipeline. The sample profile shows roughly 500,000 distinct CDR3 sequences; about 20% of them were found once. 45% to 55% of the sample goes to the ten largest clones.

The sample was blood. The sequence was collected from a woman between 70 and 85 years old with Graves' ophthalmopathy. The V gene is TRBV7-9 and the J gene is TRBJ1-1; a tentative D match to TRBD1 spans 5 bases. Here is the DNA: TGTGCCAGCAGCTACCAACAGGCTGCTTTCTTT. Its product reads: CASSYQQAAFF.